The table lists the clone carrying this T cell receptor (beta chain) with a count of one. Its antigen is not identified. This sample was taken from a study of human versus mouse CDR3 diversity and MHC coevolution. The protocol was immunoSEQ multiplex PCR, while the TCRdb copy is restricted to in-frame clones and leaves out a portion. The sample holds about 77,000 clones, about 90% seen once. The study, taken as a whole, reports: Among all groups, two of three human donors showed least clonal inequality.

This clonotype originated in a person aged 30 to 69 in good health. Material for sequencing was naive CD4+ T cells from blood. Stated subset: CD45RO-negative CD62L-positive naive CD4 T cells.

The CDR3 DNA is TGCGCCAGCAGCACTAATCTTGGACTAGCGGGTTCCTACGAGCAGTACTTC. Amino acids: CASSTNLGLAGSYEQYF. The chain couples TRBV5-1 to TRBJ2-7, with 11 nucleotides matching TRBD2. With V trimmed by 4 bases and J by 1 base, 10 bases remained unmatched. The CDR3 runs 17 residues. Germline loops: CDR1 SGHRS, CDR2 YFSETQ. The full variable domain, in which reference TRBV5-1 and TRBJ2-7 provide the parts outside the CDR3, is KAGVTQTPRYLIKTRGQQVTLSCSPISGHRSVSWYQQTPGQGLQFLFEYFSETQRNKGNFPGRFSGRQFSNSRSEMNVSTLELGDSALYLCASSTNLGLAGSYEQYFGPGTRLTVT.